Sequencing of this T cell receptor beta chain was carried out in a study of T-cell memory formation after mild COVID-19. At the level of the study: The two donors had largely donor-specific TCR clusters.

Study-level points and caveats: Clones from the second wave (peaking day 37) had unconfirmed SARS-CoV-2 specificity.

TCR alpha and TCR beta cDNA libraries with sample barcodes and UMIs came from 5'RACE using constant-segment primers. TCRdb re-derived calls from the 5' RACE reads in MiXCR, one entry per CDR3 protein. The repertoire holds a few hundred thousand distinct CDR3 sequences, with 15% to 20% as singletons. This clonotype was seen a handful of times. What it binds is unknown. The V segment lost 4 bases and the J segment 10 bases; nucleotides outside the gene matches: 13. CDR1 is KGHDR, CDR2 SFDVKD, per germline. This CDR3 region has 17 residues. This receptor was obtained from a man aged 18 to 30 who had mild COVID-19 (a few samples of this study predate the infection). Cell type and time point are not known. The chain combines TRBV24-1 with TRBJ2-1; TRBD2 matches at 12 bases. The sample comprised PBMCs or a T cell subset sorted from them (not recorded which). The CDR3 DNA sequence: TGTGCCACCAGTGACCTGACTAGCGGGGGCGCCCTTGGAGAGCAGTTCTTC. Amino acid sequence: CATSDLTSGGALGEQFF.